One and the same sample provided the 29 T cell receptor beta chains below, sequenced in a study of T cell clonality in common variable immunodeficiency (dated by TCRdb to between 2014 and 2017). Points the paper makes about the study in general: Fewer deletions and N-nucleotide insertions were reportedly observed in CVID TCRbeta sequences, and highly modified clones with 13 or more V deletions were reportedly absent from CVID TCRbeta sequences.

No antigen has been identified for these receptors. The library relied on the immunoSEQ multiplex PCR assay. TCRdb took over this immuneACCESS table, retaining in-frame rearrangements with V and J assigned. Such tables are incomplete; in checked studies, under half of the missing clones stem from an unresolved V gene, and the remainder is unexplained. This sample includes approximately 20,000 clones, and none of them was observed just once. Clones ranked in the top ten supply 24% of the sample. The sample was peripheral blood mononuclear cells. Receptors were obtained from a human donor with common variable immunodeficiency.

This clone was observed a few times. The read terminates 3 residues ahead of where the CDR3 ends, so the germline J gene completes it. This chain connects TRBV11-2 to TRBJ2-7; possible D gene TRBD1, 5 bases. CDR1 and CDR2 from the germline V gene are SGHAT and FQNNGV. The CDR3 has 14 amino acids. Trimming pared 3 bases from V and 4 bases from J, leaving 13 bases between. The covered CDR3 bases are TGTGCCAGCAGCTTCCTAGACAGAATTTACGAG. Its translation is CASSFLDRIYE. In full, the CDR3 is CASSFLDRIYEQYF.

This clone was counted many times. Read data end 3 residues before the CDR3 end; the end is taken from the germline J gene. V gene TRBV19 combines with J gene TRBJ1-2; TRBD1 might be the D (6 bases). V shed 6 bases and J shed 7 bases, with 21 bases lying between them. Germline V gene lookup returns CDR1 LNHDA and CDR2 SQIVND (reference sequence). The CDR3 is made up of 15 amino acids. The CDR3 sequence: CASRDPGGLWSGYTF. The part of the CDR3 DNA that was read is TGTGCCAGTAGGGACCCCGGGGGGCTTTGGAGTGGC.

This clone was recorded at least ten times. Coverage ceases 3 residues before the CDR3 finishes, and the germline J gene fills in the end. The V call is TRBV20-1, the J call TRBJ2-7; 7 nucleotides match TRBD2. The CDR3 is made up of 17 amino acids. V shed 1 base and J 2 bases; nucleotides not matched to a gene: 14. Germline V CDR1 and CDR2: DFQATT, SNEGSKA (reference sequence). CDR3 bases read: TGCAGTGCTAGAGTTCTCGAACCCACTAGCGTAACCTACGAG. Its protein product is CSARVLEPTSVTYE. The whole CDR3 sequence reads CSARVLEPTSVTYEQYF.

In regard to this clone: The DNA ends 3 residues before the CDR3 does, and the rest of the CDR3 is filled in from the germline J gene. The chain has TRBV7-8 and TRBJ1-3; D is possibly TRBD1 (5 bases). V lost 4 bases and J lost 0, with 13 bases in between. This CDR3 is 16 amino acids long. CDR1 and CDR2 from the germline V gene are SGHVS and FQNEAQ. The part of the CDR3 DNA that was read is TGTGCCAGCAGCTCACGACAGTGGGGCTCTGGAAACACC. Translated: CASSSRQWGSGNT. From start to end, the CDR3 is CASSSRQWGSGNTIYF.

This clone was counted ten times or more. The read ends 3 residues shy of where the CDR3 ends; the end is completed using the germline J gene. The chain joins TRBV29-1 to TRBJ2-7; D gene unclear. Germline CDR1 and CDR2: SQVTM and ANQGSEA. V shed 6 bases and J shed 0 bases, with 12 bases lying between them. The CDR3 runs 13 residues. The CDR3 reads CSVVSADSYEQYF. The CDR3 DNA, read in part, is TGCAGCGTGGTATCCGCAGACTCCTACGAG.

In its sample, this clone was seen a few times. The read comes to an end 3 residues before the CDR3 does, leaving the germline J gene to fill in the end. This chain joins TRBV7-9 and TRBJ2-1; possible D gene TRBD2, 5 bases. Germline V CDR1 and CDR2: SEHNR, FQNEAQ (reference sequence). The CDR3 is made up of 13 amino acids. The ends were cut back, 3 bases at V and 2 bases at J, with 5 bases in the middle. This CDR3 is CASSLTTYNEQFF. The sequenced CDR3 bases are TGTGCCAGCAGCTTGACTACCTACAATGAG.

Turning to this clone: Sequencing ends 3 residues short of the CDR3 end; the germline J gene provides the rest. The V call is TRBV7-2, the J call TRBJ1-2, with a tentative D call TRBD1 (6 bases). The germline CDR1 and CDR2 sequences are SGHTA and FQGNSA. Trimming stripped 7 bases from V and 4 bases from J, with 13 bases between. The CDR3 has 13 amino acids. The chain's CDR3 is CASNRDTLYGYTF. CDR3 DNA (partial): TGTGCCAGCAACCGGGACACCCTCTATGGC.

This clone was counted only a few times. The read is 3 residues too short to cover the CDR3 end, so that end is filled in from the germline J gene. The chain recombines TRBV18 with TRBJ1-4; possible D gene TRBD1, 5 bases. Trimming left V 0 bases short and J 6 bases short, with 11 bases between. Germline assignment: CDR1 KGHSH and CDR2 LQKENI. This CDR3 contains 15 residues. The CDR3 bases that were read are TGTGCCAGCTCACCACCTCGCGGGGGGGATGAAAAA. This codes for CASSPPRGGDEK. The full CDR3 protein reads CASSPPRGGDEKLFF.

The CDR3 protein is CASSISGLIETQYF. The CDR3 bases that were read are TGTGCCAGTAGTATCTCGGGGTTGATTGAGACC. The chain carries TRBV19 and TRBJ2-5; D is perhaps TRBD2 (5 bases). Read coverage stops 3 residues before the CDR3 terminus; the germline J gene supplies the remainder. This CDR3 region has 14 residues. The V gene's germline CDR1 is LNHDA and CDR2 SQIVND (reference sequence). Deletions cut 3 bases from V and 5 bases from J, with 13 bases between.

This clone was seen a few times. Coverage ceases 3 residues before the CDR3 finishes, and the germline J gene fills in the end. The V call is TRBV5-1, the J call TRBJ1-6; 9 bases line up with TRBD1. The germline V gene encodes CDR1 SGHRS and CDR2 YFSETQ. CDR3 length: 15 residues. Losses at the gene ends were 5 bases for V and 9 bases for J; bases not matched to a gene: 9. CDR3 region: CASSLRDRAGSPLHF. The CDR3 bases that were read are TGCGCCAGCAGTCTAAGGGACAGGGCAGGTTCACCC.

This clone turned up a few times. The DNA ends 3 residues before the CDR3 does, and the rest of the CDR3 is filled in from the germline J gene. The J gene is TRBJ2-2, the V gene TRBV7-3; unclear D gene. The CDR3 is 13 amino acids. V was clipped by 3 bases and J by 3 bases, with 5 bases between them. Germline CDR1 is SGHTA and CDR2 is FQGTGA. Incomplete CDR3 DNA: TGTGCCAGCAGCTTGACACACACCGGGGAG. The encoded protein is CASSLTHTGE. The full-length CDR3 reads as CASSLTHTGELFF. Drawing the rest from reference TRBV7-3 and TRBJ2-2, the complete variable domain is GAGVSQTPSNKVTEKGKYVELRCDPISGHTALYWYRQSLGQGPEFLIYFQGTGAADDSGLPNDRFFAVRPEGSVSTLKIQRTERGDSAVYLCASSLTHTGELFFGEGSRLTVL.

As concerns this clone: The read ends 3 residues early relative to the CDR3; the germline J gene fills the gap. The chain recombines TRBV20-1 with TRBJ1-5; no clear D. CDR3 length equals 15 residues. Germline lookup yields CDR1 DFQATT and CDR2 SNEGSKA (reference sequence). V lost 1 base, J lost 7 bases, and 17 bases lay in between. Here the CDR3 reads CSARGRDRREQPQHF. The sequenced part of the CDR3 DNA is TGCAGTGCTAGAGGCCGTGATCGTAGAGAACAGCCC.

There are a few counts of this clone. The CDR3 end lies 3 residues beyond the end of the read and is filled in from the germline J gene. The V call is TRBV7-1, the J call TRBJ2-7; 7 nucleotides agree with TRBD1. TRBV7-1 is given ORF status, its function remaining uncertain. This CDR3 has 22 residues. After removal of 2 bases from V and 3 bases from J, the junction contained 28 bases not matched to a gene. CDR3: CASSSTNENQRQGYLNRYEQYF. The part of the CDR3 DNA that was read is TGTGCCAGCAGCTCAACCAACGAAAACCAGAGACAGGGATACCTAAACCGCTACGAG.

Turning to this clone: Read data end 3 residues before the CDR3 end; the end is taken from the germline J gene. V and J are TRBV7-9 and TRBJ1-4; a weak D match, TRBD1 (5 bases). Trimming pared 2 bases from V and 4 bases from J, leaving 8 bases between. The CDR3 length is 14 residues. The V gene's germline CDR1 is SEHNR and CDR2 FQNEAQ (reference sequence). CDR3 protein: CASSLSGLNEKLFF. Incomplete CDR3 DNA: TGTGCCAGCAGCTTATCAGGGCTTAATGAAAAA.

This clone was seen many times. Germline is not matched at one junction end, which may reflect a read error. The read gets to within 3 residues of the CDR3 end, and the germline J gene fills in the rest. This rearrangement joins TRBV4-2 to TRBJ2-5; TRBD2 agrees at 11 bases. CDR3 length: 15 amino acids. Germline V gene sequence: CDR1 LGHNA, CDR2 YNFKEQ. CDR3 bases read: TGCGCCAGCAGCCAAGGGACTAGCGGACAAGAGACC. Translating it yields CASSQGTSGQET. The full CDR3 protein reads CASSQGTSGQETQYF.

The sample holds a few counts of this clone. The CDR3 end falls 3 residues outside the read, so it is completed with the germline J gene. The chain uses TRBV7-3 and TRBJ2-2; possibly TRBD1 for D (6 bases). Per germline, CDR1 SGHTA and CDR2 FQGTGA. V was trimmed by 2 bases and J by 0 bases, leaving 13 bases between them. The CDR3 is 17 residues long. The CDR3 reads CASSLSPGQTNTGELFF. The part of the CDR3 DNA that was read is TGTGCCAGCAGCTTATCCCCCGGACAGACGAACACCGGGGAG.

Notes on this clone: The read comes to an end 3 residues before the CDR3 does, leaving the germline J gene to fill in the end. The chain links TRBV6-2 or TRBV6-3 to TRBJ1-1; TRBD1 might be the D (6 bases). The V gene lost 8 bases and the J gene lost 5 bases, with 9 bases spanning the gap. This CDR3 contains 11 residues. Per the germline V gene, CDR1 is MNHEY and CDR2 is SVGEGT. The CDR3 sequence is CASQQGTEAFF. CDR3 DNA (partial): TGTGCCAGCCAACAGGGAACTGAA.

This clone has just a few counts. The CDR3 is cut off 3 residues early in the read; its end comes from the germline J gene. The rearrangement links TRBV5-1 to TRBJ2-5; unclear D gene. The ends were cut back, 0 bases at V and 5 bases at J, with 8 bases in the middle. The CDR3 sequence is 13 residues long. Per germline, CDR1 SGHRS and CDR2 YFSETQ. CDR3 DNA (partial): TGCGCCAGCAGCTTGGAGGGTGTTGAGACC. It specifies CASSLEGVET. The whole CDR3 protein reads CASSLEGVETQYF.

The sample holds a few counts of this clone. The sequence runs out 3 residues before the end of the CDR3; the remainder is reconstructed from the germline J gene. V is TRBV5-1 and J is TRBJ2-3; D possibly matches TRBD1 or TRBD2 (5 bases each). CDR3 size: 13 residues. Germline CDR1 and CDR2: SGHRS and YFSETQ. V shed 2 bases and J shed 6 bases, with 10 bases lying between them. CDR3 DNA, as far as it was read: TGCGCCAGCAGCTTTGAGGGGTTGGATACG. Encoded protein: CASSFEGLDT. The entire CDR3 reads CASSFEGLDTQYF. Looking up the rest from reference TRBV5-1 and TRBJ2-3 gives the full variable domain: KAGVTQTPRYLIKTRGQQVTLSCSPISGHRSVSWYQQTPGQGLQFLFEYFSETQRNKGNFPGRFSGRQFSNSRSEMNVSTLELGDSALYLCASSFEGLDTQYFGPGTRLTVL.

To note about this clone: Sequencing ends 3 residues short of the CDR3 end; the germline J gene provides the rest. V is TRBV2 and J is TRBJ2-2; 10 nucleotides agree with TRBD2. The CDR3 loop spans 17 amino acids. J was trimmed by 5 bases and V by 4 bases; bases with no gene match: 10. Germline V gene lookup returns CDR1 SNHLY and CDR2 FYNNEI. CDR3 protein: CASSVSGGALGTGELFF. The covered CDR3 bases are TGTGCCAGCAGTGTAAGCGGGGGGGCCCTTGGAACCGGGGAG.

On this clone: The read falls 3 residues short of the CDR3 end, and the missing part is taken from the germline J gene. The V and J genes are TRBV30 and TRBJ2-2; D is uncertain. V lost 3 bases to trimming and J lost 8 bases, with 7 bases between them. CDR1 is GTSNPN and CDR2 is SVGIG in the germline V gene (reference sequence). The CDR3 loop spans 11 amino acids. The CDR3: CAWRFSGELFF. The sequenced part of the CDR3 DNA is TGTGCCTGGAGATTTTCTGGGGAG.

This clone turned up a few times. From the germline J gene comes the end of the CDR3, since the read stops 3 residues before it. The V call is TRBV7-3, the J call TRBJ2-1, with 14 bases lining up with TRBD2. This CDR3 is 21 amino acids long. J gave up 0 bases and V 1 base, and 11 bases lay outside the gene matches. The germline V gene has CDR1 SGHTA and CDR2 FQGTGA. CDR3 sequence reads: CASSLRGLAGEKPSSYNEQFF. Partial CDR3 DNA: TGTGCCAGCAGCTTAAGGGGACTAGCGGGAGAAAAACCGAGCTCCTACAATGAG.

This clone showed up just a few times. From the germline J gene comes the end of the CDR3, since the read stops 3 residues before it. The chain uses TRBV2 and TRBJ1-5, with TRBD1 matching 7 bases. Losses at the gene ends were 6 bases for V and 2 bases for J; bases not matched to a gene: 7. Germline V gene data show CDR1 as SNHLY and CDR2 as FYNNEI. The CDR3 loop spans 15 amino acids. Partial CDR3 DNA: TGTGCCAGCAGGGCCCAAACAGGGGGCAATCAGCCC. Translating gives CASRAQTGGNQP. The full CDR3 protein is CASRAQTGGNQPQHF.

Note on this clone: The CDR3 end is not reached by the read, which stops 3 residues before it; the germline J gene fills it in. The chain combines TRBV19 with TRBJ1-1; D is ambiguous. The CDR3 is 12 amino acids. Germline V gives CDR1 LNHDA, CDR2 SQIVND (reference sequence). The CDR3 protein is CASSIKAGGAFF. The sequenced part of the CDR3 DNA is TGTGCCAGTAGTATTAAGGCAGGAGGA.

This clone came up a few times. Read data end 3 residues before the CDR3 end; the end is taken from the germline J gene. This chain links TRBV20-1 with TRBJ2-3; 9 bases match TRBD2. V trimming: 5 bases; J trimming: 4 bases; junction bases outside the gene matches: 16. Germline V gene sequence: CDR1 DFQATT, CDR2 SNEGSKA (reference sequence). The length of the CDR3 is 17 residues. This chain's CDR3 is CSAPSPWVAGVSDTQYF. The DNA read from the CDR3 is TGCAGTGCTCCTTCCCCCTGGGTAGCGGGAGTTTCAGATACG.

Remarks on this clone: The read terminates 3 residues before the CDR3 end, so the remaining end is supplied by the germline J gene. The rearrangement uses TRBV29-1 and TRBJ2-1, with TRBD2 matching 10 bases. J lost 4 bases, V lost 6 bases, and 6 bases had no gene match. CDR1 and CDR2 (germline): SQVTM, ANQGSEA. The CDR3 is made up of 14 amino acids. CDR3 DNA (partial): TGCAGCGTGGATCTAGCGGGAGAGTACAATGAG. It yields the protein CSVDLAGEYNE. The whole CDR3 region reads CSVDLAGEYNEQFF.

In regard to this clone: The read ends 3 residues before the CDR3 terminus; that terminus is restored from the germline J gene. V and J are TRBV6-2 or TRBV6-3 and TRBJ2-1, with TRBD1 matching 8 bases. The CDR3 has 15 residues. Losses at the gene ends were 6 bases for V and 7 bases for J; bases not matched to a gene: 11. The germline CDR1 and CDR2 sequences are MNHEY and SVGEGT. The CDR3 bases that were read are TGTGCCAGCAGACAATCGACAGGGGATGTTAATGAG. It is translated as CASRQSTGDVNE. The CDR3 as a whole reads CASRQSTGDVNEQFF.

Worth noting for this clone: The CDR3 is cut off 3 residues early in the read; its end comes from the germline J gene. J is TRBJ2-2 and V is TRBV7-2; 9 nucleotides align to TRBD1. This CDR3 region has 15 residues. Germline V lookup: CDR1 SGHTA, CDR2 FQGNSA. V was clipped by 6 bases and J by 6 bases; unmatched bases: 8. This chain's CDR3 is CASRTGQGRSGELFF. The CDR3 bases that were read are TGTGCCAGCAGGACAGGACAGGGGCGGTCCGGGGAG.

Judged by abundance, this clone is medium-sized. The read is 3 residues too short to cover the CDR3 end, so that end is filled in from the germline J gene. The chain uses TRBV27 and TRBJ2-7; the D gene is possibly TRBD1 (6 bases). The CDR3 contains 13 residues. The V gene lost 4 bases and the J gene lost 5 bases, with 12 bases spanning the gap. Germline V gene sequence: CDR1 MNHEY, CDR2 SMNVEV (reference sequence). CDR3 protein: CASSSTGWNEQYF. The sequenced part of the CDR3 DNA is TGTGCCAGCAGTTCTACAGGGTGGAACGAG.